The subject of this entry is one TCR beta chain. This clone's antigen is unknown. Base qualities are not at hand, and no much larger clone is one base apart. These data originate in a study of blood T cell repertoires in COVID-19 (dated by TCRdb to 2018 to 2021). With regard to the full study: Collaborator samples came from the United States, Italy and Spain and covered acute and convalescent phases of COVID-19. The material from the prospective study consisted of cDNA or gDNA derived from T cells, B-cell-depleted T cells, or PBMCs. Subjects who had been exposed to COVID-19, were actively infected with it, or had recovered from it provided the deeply sampled blood TCRbeta repertoires that made up the dataset. The repertoires were released in a freely available public database intended as a resource for research on the immune response to SARS-CoV-2. Samples came from the ongoing ImmuneRACE study (first 160 participants) plus 1,254 subjects from 6 global collaborators. A de-identified subject ID, COVID-19 status, age in years and sex were almost always included in the sample metadata. Where available, HLA class I and class II types were obtained from metadata supplied by the sample provider rather than from assay-based typing.

TCRbeta CDR3 regions were amplified from genomic DNA by means of the immunoSEQ Assay, a bias-controlled multiplex PCR. In the source study's methods: The number of nucleated cells in each sample was estimated from the amplification of reference gene primers within the assay. To quantify the absolute abundance of each unique TCRbeta CDR3 rearrangement, sequence reads were collapsed and filtered. For each sample, productive Simpson clonality was calculated by taking the square root of Simpson's diversity index across productive rearrangements. TCRdb took over this immuneACCESS table, retaining in-frame rearrangements with V and J assigned. Such tables are incomplete; in checked studies, under half of the missing clones stem from an unresolved V gene, and the remainder is unexplained. For V, J and clone size, that table is used; D and trimming come from the DNA. Recorded for this sample are 170,000 or so clones; just over 85% of them occurred a single time. Around 8.6% of the sample is taken by the ten largest.

The collaborating institutions used their own protocols to collect whole blood in K2EDTA tubes. For TCRbeta analysis, collaborators shipped samples in one of three forms: frozen whole blood, isolated PBMCs, or DNA extracted from either of those sample types. Overall study outcomes, separate from this receptor: How much clinical and demographic metadata was included differed by source and by participant, and the metadata was provided uncurated.

The CDR3 runs 13 residues from the cysteine to the phenylalanine. The sequence is cut down to CDR3 DNA, 39 bases in frame from base 1. Reading the germline V gene gives CDR1 MNHEY and CDR2 SVGEGT. The junction shows trimming of 6 bases on V and 8 bases on J, plus 16 bases between the germline ends. Sequencing was done on a sample of peripheral blood. The chain employs TRBV6-2 or TRBV6-3 and TRBJ1-2, with no confidently assigned D gene. The TCR was taken from a man in his fifties or sixties with active or convalescent COVID-19. The CDR3 region reads CASSPAGYLGYTF. The sequence in DNA is TGTGCCAGCAGCCCTGCGGGGTACCTCGGCTACACCTTC.